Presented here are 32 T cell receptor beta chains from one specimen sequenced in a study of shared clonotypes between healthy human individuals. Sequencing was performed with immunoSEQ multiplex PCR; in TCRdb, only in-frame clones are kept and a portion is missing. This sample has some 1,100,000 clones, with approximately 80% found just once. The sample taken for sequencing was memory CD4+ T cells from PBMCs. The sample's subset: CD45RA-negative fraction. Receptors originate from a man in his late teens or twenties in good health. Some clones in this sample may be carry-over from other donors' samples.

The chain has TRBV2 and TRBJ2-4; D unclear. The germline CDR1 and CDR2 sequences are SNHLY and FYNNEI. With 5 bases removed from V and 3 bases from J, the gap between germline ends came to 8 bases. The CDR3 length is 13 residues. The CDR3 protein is CASSTDVKNIQYF. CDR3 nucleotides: TGTGCCAGCAGTACGGACGTCAAAAACATTCAGTACTTC.

Here the CDR3 reads CASSRTGLAGANVLTF. The CDR3 DNA is TGTGCCAGCAGCCGGACAGGGCTCGCTGGGGCCAACGTCCTGACTTTC. The V gene is TRBV27, the J gene TRBJ2-6; 8 nucleotides match TRBD1. The CDR3 loop spans 16 amino acids. In germline, CDR1 is MNHEY, CDR2 SMNVEV (reference sequence). Unmatched junction bases numbered 6, after V lost 6 bases and J lost 2 bases.

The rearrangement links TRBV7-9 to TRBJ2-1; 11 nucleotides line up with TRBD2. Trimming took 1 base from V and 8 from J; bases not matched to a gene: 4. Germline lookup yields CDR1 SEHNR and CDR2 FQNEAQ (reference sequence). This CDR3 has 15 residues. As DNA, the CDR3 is TGTGCCAGCAGCTTAGTAGCGGGAGGGGTCTATGAGCAGTTCTTC. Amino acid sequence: CASSLVAGGVYEQFF. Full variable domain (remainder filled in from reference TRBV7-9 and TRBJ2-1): DTGVSQNPRHKITKRGQNVTFRCDPISEHNRLYWYRQTLGQGPEFLTYFQNEAQLEKSRLLSDRFSAERPKGSFSTLEIQRTEQGDSAMYLCASSLVAGGVYEQFFGPGTRLTVL.

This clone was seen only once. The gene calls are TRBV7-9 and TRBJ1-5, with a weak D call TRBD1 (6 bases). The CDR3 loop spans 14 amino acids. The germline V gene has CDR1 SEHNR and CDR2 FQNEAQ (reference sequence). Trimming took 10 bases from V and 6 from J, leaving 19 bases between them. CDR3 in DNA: TGTGCCATAGGGGCAGGGGATGTGTTTCAGCCCCAGCATTTT. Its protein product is CAIGAGDVFQPQHF.

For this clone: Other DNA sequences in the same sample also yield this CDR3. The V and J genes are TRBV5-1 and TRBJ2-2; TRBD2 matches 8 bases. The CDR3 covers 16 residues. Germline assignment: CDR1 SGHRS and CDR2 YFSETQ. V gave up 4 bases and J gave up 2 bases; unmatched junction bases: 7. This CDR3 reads CASSLLAGANTGELFF. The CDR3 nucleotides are TGCGCCAGCAGCCTCCTAGCGGGCGCTAACACCGGGGAGCTGTTTTTT.

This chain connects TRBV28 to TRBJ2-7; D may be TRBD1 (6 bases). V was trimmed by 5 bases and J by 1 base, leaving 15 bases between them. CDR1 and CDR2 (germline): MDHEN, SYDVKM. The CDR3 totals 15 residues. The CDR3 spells CASSATPQGSYEQYF. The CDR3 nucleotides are TGTGCCAGCAGTGCGACCCCCCAGGGGTCCTACGAGCAGTACTTC.

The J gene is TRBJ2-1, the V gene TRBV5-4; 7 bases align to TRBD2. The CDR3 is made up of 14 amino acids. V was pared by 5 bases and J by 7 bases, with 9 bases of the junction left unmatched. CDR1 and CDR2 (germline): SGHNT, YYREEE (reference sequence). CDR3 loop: CASSAPGGYNEQFF. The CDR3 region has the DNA TGTGCCAGCAGTGCACCGGGAGGTTATAATGAGCAGTTCTTC.

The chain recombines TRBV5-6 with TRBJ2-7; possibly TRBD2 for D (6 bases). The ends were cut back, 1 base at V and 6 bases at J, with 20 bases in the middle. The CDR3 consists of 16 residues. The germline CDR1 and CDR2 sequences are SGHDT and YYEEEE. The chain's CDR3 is CASSLLGTQGSFEQYF. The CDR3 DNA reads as TGTGCCAGCAGCTTGTTGGGGACTCAGGGATCTTTCGAGCAGTACTTC.

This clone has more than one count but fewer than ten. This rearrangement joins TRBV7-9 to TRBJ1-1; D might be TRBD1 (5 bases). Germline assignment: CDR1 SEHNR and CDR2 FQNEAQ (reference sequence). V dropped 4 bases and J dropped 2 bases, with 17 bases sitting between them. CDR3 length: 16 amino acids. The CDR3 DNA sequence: TGTGCCAGCAGCTCCTTGGGGGAGAGACGTAACACTGAAGCTTTCTTT. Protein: CASSSLGERRNTEAFF.

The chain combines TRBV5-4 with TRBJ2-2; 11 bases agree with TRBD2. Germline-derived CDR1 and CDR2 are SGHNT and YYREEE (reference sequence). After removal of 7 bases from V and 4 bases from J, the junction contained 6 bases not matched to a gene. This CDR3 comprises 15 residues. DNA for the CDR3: TGTGCCAGCGGACGACTAGCGGGATTCACCGGGGAGCTGTTTTTT. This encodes CASGRLAGFTGELFF. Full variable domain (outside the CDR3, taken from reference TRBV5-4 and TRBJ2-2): ETGVTQSPTHLIKTRGQQVTLRCSSQSGHNTVSWYQQALGQGPQFIFQYYREEENGRGNFPPRFSGLQFPNYSSELNVNALELDDSALYLCASGRLAGFTGELFFGEGSRLTVL.

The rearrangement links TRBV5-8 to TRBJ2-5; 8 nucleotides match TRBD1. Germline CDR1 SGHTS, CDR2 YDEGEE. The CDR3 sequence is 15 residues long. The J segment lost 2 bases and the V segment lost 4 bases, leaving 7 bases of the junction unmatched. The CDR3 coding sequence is TGTGCCAGCAGCCCCGGGACAGGAACTCAAGAGACCCAGTACTTC. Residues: CASSPGTGTQETQYF.

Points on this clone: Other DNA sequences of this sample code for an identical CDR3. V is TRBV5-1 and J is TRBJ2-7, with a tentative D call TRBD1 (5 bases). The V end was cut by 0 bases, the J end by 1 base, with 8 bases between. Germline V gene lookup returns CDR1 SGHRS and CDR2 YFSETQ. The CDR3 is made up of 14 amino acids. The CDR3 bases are TGCGCCAGCAGCTTGGGTCCAGGGTCCTACGAGCAGTACTTC. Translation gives CASSLGPGSYEQYF.

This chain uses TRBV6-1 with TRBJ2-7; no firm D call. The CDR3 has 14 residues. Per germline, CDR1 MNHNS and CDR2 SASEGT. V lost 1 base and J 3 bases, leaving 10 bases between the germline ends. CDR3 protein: CASSEDPRSYEQYF. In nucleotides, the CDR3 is TGTGCCAGCAGTGAAGACCCCAGGAGCTACGAGCAGTACTTC.

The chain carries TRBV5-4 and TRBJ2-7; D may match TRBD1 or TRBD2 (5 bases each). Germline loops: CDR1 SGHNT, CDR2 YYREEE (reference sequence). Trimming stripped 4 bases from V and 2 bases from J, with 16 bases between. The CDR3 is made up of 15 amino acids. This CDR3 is CASSQPGRPTYEQYF. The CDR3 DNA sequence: TGTGCCAGCAGCCAACCGGGACGTCCGACCTACGAGCAGTACTTC.

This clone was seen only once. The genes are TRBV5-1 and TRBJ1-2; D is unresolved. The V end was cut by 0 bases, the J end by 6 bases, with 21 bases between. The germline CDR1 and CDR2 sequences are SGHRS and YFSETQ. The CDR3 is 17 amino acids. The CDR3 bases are TGCGCCAGCAGCTTGGGATCTCAGCCCATGAGGTGGGATGGCTACACCTTC. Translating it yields CASSLGSQPMRWDGYTF.

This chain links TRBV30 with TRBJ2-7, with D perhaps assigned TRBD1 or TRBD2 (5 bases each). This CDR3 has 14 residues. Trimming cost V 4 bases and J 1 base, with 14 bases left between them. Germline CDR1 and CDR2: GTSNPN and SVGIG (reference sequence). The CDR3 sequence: CAWNEGRVSYEQYF. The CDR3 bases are TGTGCCTGGAATGAGGGGCGCGTATCCTACGAGCAGTACTTC.

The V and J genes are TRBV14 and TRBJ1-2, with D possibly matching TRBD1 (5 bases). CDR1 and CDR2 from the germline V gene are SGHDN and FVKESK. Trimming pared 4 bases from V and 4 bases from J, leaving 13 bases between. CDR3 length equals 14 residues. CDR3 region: CASSRPGGVYGYTF. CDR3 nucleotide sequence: TGTGCCAGCAGCCGACCGGGGGGGGTCTATGGCTACACCTTC.

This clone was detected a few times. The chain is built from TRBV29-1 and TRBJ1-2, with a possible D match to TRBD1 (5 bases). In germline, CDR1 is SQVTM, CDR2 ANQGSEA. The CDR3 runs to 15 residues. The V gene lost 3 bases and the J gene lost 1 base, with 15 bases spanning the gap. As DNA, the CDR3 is TGCAGCGTTGATCAACCGGGACTACTTAACTATGGCTACACCTTC. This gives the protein CSVDQPGLLNYGYTF.

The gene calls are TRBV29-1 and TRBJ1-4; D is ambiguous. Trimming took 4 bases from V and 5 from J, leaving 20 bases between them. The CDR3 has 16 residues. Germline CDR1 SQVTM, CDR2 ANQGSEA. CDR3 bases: TGCAGCGTTGCAACCCCCCGACCGAGGAAAAATGAAAAACTGTTTTTT. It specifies CSVATPRPRKNEKLFF. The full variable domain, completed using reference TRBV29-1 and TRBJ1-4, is SAVISQKPSRDICQRGTSLTIQCQVDSQVTMMFWYRQQPGQSLTLIATANQGSEATYESGFVIDKFPISRPNLTFSTLTVSNMSPEDSSIYLCSVATPRPRKNEKLFFGSGTQLSVL.

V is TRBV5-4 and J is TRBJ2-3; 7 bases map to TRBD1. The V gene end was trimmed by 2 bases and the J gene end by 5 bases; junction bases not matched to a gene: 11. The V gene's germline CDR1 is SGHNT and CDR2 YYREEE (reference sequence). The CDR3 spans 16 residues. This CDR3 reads CASSFGSGYRGDTQYF. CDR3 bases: TGTGCCAGCAGCTTTGGAAGCGGTTACAGGGGAGATACGCAGTATTTT. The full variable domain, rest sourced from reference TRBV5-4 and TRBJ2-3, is ETGVTQSPTHLIKTRGQQVTLRCSSQSGHNTVSWYQQALGQGPQFIFQYYREEENGRGNFPPRFSGLQFPNYSSELNVNALELDDSALYLCASSFGSGYRGDTQYFGPGTRLTVL.

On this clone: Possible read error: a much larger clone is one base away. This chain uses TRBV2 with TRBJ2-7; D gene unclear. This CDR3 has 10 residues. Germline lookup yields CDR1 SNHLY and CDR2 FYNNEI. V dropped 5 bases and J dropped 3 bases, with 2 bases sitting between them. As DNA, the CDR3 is TGTGCCAGCAGTCTCTACGAGCAGTACTTC. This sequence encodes CASSLYEQYF.

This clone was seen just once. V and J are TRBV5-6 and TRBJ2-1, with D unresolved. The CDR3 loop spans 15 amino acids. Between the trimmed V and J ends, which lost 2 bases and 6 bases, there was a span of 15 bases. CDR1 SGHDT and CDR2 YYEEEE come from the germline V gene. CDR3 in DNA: TGTGCCAGCAGCTTAGAAGTCGGTCGAAGCAATGAGCAGTTCTTC. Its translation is CASSLEVGRSNEQFF.

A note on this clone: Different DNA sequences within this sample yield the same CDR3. The DNA for the CDR3 is TGTGCCAGCAGCGTAGTAGGAGATACGCAGTATTTT. Residues: CASSVVGDTQYF. This rearrangement joins TRBV9 to TRBJ2-3; D gene unclear. The CDR3 consists of 12 residues. Between the trimmed V and J ends, which lost 0 bases and 5 bases, there was a span of 4 bases. The germline V gene encodes CDR1 SGDLS and CDR2 YYNGEE.

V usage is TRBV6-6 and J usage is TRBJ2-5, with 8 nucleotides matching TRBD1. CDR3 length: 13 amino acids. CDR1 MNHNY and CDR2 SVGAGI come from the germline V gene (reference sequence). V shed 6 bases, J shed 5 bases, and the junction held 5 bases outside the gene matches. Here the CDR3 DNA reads TGTGCCAGCAGGAATCAGGGGGCGGAGACCCAGTACTTC. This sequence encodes CASRNQGAETQYF.

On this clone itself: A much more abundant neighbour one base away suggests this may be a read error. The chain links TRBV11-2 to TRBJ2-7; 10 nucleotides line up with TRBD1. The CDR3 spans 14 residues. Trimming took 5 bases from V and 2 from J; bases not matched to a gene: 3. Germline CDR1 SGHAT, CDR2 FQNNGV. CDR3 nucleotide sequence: TGTGCCAGCAGCCGGGACAGGGGCGCCTACGAGCAGTACTTC. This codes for CASSRDRGAYEQYF.

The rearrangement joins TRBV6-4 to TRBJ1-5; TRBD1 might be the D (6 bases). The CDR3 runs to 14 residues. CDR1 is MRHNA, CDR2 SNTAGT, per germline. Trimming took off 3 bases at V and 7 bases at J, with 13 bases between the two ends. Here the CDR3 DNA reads TGTGCCAGCAGTGAAACAGGGTCGGGGCAGCCCCAGCATTTT. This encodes CASSETGSGQPQHF.

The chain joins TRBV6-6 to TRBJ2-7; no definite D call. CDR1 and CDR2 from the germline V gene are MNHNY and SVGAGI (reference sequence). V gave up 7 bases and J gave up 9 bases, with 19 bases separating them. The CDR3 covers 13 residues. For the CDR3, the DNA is TGTGCCAGCACGAACATACTCGTATTCGGGCAGTACTTC. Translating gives CASTNILVFGQYF.

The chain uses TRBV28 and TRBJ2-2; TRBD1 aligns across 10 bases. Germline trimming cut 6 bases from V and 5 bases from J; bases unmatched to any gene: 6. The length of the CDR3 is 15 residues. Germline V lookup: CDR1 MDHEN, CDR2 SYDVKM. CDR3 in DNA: TGTGCCAGCAGCGGGACAGGGGTCCGGACCGGGGAGCTGTTTTTT. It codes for CASSGTGVRTGELFF. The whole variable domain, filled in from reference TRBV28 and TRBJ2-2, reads DVKVTQSSRYLVKRTGEKVFLECVQDMDHENMFWYRQDPGLGLRLIYFSYDVKMKEKGDIPEGYSVSREKKERFSLILESASTNQTSMYLCASSGTGVRTGELFFGEGSRLTVL.

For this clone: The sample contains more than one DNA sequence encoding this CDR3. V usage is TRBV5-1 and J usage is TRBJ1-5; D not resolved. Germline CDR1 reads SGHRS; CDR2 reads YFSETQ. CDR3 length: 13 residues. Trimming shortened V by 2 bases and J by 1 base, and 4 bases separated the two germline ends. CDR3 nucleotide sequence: TGCGCCAGCAGCTTAGGAAGCAATCAGCCCCAGCATTTT. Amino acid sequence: CASSLGSNQPQHF. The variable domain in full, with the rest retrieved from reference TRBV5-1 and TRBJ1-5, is KAGVTQTPRYLIKTRGQQVTLSCSPISGHRSVSWYQQTPGQGLQFLFEYFSETQRNKGNFPGRFSGRQFSNSRSEMNVSTLELGDSALYLCASSLGSNQPQHFGDGTRLSIL.

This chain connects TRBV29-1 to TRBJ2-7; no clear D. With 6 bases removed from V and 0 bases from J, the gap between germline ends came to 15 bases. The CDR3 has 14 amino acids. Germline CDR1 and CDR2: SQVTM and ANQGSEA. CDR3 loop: CSVLMADSSYEQYF. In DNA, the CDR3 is TGCAGCGTCCTTATGGCCGATAGCTCCTACGAGCAGTACTTC.

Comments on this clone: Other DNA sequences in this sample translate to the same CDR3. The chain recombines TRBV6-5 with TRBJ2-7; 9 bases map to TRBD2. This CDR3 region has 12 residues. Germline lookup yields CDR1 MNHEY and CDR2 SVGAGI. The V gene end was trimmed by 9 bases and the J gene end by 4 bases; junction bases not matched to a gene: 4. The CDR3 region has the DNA TGTGCCAGTAGCGGGAGAGGTTACGAGCAGTACTTC. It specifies CASSGRGYEQYF.

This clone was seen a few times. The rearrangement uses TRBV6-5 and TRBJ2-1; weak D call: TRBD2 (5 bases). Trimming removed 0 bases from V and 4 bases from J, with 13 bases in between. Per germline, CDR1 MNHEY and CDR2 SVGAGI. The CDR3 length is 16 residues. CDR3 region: CASSYSALAGYNEQFF. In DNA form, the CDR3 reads TGTGCCAGCAGTTACTCGGCGCTAGCTGGTTACAATGAGCAGTTCTTC.